The source of this T cell receptor (beta chain) is a study of CD8 T cells in ankylosing spondylitis. In TCRdb, the 5' RACE reads were re-called with MiXCR into one record per CDR3 protein. The data hold 210,000 or so distinct CDR3 sequences, with 8% to 9% observed a single time. CDR3 length: 16 amino acids. Germline V gives CDR1 SGHTA, CDR2 FQGNSA. Germline trimming cut 5 bases from V and 0 bases from J; bases unmatched to any gene: 5. The chain combines TRBV7-2 with TRBJ2-3; 10 bases line up with TRBD2. The sequencing sample was made of blood, either unsorted or a sorted T cell fraction (not recorded which). The TCR originated in a female donor with ankylosing spondylitis or in good health (not recorded which). The CDR3, as DNA: TGTGCCAGCAGCCTAGGGACTAGCGTAAGCACAGATACGCAGTATTTT. Translation: CASSLGTSVSTDTQYF.